The clone carrying this T cell receptor beta chain was found a few times. Its target is unknown. The data were produced by immunoSEQ multiplex PCR, yet TCRdb's version contains in-frame clones alone and is incomplete. The table includes nearly 7,000 clones, 80% detected once. The data were obtained in a study of PD-1 blockade in classical Hodgkin lymphoma. This CDR3 has 13 residues. The V end lost 1 base, the J end lost 5 bases, and 8 bases lay between the germline ends. From germline, CDR1 is SEHNR and CDR2 FQNEAQ (reference sequence). No patient escaped relapse after autologous stem cell transplantation, and brentuximab vedotin exposure varied. Magnetic negative selection purified CD4+ T cells from thawed PBMCs. General study points: Complete responders' diversity at baseline resembled that of newly diagnosed patients.

This sequence originates from a human donor with classical Hodgkin lymphoma. V and J are TRBV7-9 and TRBJ1-1; D is ambiguous. The sequencing here drew on CD4+ T cells from blood, taken at baseline. DNA for the CDR3: TGTGCCAGCAGCTTAGGGGGAGGGACTGAAGCTTTCTTT. It specifies CASSLGGGTEAFF.